The 5 T cell receptor beta chains below were found in one sample sequenced in a study of T cells after yellow fever vaccination. TCRdb itself ran the 5' RACE reads through MiXCR, one entry per CDR3 protein. The table includes about 510,000 distinct CDR3 sequences, less than 25% detected once. The sequencing used PBMCs, collected roughly 20 days after the first yellow fever vaccination. Receptors were obtained from a man aged 18 to 29 who received the YFV17D yellow fever vaccine.

This clonotype was counted between two and nine times. The CDR3 loop reads CATSRGGIQPQHF. The CDR3 nucleotides are TGTGCCACCAGCAGGGGGGGGATCCAGCCCCAGCATTTT. The chain combines TRBV15 with TRBJ1-5; tentatively, D is TRBD1 (5 bases). Trimming removed 3 bases from V and 7 bases from J, with 10 bases in between. The CDR3 loop spans 13 amino acids. CDR1 is LNHNV and CDR2 is YYDKDF in the germline V gene (reference sequence).

V is TRBV12-3 or TRBV12-4 and J is TRBJ1-5; D remains unclear. This CDR3 has 12 amino acids. Trimming stripped 8 bases from V and 6 bases from J, with 11 bases between. The CDR3 coding sequence is TGTGCCAGCTTTAGGGAAGGTCAGCCCCAGCATTTT. It is translated as CASFREGQPQHF.

This chain uses TRBV5-1 with TRBJ2-7; D ambiguous. Trimming left V 3 bases short and J 11 bases short, with 18 bases between. This CDR3 is built from 13 residues. Germline values: CDR1 SGHRS, CDR2 YFSETQ. The CDR3 region has the DNA TGCGCCAGCAGCTCTCACGCTGACGTGGAAGAGTACTTC. This gives the protein CASSSHADVEEYF.

This clonotype was detected only a few times. V usage is TRBV12-3 or TRBV12-4 and J usage is TRBJ1-2; D unresolved. This CDR3 is 14 amino acids long. V was trimmed by 5 bases and J by 1 base, leaving 11 bases between them. The CDR3 DNA sequence: TGTGCCAGCAGTCCCCAGACATTTAACTATGGCTACACCTTC. Translated, it gives CASSPQTFNYGYTF.

This clonotype has a count of ten or more. This chain links TRBV7-2 with TRBJ2-7; D may be TRBD1 (5 bases). Per the germline V gene, CDR1 is SGHTA and CDR2 is FQGNSA. CDR3 length: 12 residues. Trimming pared 5 bases from V and 4 bases from J, leaving 9 bases between. The CDR3 sequence is CASSPGYYEQYF. The DNA of the CDR3 is TGTGCCAGCAGCCCAGGGTATTACGAGCAGTACTTC. Full variable domain (missing parts from reference TRBV7-2 and TRBJ2-7): GAGVSQSPSNKVTEKGKDVELRCDPISGHTALYWYRQSLGQGLEFLIYFQGNSAPDKSGLPSDRFSAERTGGSVSTLTIQRTQQEDSAVYLCASSPGYYEQYFGPGTRLTVT.